This T cell receptor beta chain was sequenced during a study of T-cell reconstitution after alpha-beta-depleted transplantation in children. A few counts support this clonotype. Its antigen remains unknown. The V segment lost 8 bases and the J segment 3 bases; nucleotides outside the gene matches: 7. Germline CDR1 is MDHEN and CDR2 is SYDVKM. This CDR3 has 13 amino acids. Preparing the TCRbeta library involved the use of unique molecular identifiers. TCRdb re-called the PCR reads through MiXCR, storing one row per CDR3 protein. The table shows approximately 99,000 distinct CDR3 sequences, with approximately 6.6% occurring only once. General observations from the study: Most T-cell counts and diversity one year after the transplant came from T cells that were newly produced. Some patients' high day-60 TCRbeta diversity was attributed to recipient cells surviving conditioning.

The V and J genes are TRBV28 and TRBJ2-7, with 7 bases identical to TRBD1. The source is a male patient aged 2-15 years who had a stem cell transplant for acute lymphoblastic leukemia, so the T cells may come from the graft donor. Sequencing used PBMCs, mostly from graft donor cells, obtained 360 days after TCRalphabeta/CD19-depleted stem cell transplant. The CDR3 sequence is CASRGTEGYEQYF. The CDR3 bases are TGTGCCAGCCGTGGGACAGAAGGCTACGAGCAGTACTTC.